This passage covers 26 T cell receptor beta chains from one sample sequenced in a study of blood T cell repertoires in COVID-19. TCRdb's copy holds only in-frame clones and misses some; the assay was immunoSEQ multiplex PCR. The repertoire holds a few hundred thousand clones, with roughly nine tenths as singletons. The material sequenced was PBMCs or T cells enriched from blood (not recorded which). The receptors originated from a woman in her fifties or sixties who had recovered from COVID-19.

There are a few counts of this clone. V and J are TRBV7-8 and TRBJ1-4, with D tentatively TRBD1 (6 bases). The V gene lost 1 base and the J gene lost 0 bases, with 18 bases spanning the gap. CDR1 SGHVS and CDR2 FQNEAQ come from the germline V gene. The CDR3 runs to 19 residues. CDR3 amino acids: CASSLGTARMGATNEKLFF. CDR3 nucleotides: TGTGCCAGCAGCTTAGGGACAGCCCGAATGGGGGCAACTAATGAAAAACTGTTTTTT. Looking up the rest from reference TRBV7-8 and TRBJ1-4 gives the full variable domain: GAGVSQSPRYKVAKRGQDVALRCDPISGHVSLFWYQQALGQGPEFLTYFQNEAQLDKSGLPSDRFFAERPEGSVSTLKIQRTQQEDSAVYLCASSLGTARMGATNEKLFFGSGTQLSVL.

The CDR3 DNA reads as TGTGCCAGCAGCTTAGGTCACACTAGCAATCAGCCCCAGCATTTT. Amino acids: CASSLGHTSNQPQHF. The chain couples TRBV7-2 to TRBJ1-5; no clear D. The ends were cut back, 1 base at V and 0 bases at J, with 7 bases in the middle. The CDR3 sequence is 15 residues long. Germline lookup yields CDR1 SGHTA and CDR2 FQGNSA.

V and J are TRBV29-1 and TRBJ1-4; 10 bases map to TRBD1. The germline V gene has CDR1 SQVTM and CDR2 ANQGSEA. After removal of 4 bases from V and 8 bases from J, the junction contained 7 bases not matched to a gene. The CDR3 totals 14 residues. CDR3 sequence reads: CSVGGDRGREKLFF. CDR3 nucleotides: TGCAGCGTTGGGGGGGACAGGGGAAGGGAAAAACTGTTTTTT.

The CDR3 DNA is TGTGCCAGCCAGGCACCGAGCTCCTATAATTCACCCCTCCACTTT. Its translation: CASQAPSSYNSPLHF. This chain joins TRBV6-5 and TRBJ1-6, with D unresolved. Trimming removed 8 bases at V and 0 bases at J, with 11 bases between. Germline values: CDR1 MNHEY, CDR2 SVGAGI. CDR3 size: 15 residues.

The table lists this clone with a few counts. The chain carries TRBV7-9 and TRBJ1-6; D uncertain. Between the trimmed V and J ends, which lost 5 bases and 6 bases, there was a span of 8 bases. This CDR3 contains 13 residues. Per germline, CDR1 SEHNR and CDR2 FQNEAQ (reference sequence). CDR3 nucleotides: TGTGCCAGCAGCCGAGGAGGTAATTCACCCCTCCACTTT. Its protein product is CASSRGGNSPLHF.

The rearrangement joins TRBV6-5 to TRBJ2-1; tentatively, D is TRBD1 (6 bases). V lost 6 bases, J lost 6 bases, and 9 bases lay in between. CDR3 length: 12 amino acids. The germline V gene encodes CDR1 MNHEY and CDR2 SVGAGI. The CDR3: CASRTGFNEQFF. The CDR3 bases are TGTGCCAGCAGAACAGGGTTCAATGAGCAGTTCTTC.

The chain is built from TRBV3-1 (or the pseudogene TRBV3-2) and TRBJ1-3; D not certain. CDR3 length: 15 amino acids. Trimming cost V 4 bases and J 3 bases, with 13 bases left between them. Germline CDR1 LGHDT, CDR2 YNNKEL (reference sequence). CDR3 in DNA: TGTGCCAGCAGCCTAACACCTCGAGGTGGAAACACCATATATTTT. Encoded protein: CASSLTPRGGNTIYF.

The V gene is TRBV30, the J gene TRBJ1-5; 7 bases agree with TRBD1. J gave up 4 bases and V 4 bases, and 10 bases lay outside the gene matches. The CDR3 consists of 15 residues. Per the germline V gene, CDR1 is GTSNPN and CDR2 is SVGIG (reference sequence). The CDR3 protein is CAWTSGGPLNQPQHF. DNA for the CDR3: TGTGCCTGGACATCAGGGGGACCTTTGAATCAGCCCCAGCATTTT.

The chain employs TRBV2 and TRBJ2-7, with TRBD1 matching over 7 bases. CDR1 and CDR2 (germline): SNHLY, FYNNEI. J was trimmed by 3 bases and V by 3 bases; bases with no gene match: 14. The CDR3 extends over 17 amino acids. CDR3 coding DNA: TGTGCCAGCAGTGATTCCCCAGAAATCCCAGGGGGCTACGAGCAGTACTTC. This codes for CASSDSPEIPGGYEQYF.

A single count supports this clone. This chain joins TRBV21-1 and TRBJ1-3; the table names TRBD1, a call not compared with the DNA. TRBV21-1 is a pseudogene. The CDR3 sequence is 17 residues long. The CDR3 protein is CASSNGTVLYSGNTIYF. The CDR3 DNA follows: TGTGCCAGCAGCAACGGGACAGTGTTATACTCTGGAAACACCATATATTTT.

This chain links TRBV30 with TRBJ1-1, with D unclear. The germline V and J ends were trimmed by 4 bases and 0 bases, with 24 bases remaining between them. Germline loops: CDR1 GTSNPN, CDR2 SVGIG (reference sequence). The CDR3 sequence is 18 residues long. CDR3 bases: TGTGCCTGGAAACAAGCGGGGAGGGTGACTACCTTGAACACTGAAGCTTTCTTT. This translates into CAWKQAGRVTTLNTEAFF. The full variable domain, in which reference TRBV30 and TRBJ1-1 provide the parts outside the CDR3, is SQTIHQWPATLVQPVGSPLSLECTVEGTSNPNLYWYRQAAGRGLQLLFYSVGIGQISSEVPQNLSASRPQDRQFILSSKKLLLSDSGFYLCAWKQAGRVTTLNTEAFFGQGTRLTVV.

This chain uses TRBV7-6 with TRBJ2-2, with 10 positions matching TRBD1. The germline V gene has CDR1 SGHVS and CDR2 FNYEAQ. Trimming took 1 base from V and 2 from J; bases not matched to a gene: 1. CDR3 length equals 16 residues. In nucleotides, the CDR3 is TGTGCCAGCAGCTTAGGACAGGGGGCAAACACCGGGGAGCTGTTTTTT. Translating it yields CASSLGQGANTGELFF.

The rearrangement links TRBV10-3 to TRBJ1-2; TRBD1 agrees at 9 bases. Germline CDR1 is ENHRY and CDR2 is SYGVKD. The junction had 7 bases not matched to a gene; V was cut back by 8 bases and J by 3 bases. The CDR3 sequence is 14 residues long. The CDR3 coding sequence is TGTGCCATCGCCAAACAGGGGGCGGACTATGGCTACACCTTC. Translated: CAIAKQGADYGYTF.

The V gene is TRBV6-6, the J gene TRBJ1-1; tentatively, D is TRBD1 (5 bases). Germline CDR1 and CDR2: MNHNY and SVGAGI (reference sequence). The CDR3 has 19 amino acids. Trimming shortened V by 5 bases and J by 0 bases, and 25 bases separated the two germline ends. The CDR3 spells CASSRIWRGGTGMNTEAFF. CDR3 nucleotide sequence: TGTGCCAGCAGTCGAATTTGGAGGGGAGGGACCGGAATGAACACTGAAGCTTTCTTT.

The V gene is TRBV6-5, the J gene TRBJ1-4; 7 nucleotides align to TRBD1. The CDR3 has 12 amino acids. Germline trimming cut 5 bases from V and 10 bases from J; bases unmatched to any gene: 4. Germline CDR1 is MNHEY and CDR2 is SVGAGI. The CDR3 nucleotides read TGTGCCAGCAGTATTGAGGGGGCAAAACTGTTTTTT. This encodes CASSIEGAKLFF.

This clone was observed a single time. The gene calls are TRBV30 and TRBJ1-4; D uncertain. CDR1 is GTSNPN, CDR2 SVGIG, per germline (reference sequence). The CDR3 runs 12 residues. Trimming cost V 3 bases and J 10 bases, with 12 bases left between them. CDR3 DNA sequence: TGTGCCTGGAGAATTGAGTCGGGAAAACTGTTTTTT. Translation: CAWRIESGKLFF.

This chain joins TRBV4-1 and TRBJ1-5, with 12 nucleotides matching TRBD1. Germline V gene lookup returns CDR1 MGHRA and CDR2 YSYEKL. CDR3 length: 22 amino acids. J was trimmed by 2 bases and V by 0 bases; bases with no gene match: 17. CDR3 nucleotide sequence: TGCGCCAGCAGCCAAGAAATGAACTTGGGGACAGGGGGCTGGTGGGGCAATCAGCCCCAGCATTTT. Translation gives CASSQEMNLGTGGWWGNQPQHF.

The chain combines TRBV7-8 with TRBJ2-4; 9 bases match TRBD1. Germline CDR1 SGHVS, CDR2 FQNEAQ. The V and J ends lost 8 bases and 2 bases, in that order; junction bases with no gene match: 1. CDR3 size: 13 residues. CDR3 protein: CASGTGSKNIQYF. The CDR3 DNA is TGTGCCAGCGGGACAGGGTCCAAAAACATTCAGTACTTC.

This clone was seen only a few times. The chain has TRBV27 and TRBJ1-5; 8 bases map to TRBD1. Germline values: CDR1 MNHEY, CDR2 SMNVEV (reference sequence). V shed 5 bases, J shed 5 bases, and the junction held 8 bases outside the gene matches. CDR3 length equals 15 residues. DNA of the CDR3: TGTGCCAGCAGTCCGCGGACAGGGTTAGATCAGCCCCAGCATTTT. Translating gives CASSPRTGLDQPQHF.

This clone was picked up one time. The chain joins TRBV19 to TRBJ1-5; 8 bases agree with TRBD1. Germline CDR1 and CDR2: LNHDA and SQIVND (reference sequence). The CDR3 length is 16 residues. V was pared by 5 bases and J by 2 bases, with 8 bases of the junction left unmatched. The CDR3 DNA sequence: TGTGCCAGTAGTCATTACCCGACAGGGGGCAATCAGCCCCAGCATTTT. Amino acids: CASSHYPTGGNQPQHF.

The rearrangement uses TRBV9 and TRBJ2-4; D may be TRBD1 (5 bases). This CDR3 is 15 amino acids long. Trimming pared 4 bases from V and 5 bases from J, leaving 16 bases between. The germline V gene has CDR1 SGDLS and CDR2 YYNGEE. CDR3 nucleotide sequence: TGTGCCAGCAGCCCAGTAGGGGCATTGGAAAACATTCAGTACTTC. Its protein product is CASSPVGALENIQYF.

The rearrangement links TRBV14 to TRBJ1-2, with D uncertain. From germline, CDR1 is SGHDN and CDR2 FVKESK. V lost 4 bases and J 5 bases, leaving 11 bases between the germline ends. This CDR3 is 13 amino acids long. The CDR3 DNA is TGTGCCAGCAGCCCGGGAGTTCAGTATGGCTACACCTTC. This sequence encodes CASSPGVQYGYTF. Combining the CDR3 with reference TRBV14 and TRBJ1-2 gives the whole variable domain EAGVTQFPSHSVIEKGQTVTLRCDPISGHDNLYWYRRVMGKEIKFLLHFVKESKQDESGMPNNRFLAERTGGTYSTLKVQPAELEDSGVYFCASSPGVQYGYTFGSGTRLTVV.

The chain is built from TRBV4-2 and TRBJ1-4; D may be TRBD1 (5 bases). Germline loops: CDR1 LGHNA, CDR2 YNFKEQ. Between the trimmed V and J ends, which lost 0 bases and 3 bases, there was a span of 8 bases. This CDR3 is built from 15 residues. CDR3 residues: CASSQEQGPNEKLFF. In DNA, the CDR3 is TGTGCCAGCAGCCAAGAGCAGGGCCCTAATGAAAAACTGTTTTTT.

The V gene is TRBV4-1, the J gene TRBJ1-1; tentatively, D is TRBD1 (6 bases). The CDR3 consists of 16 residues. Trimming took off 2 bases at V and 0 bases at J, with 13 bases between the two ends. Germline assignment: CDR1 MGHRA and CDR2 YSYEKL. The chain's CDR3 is CASSQMKGHLNTEAFF. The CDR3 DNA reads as TGCGCCAGCAGCCAAATGAAGGGACATCTGAACACTGAAGCTTTCTTT.

CDR3 in amino acids: CAISEPENYGYTF. The CDR3 nucleotides are TGTGCCATCAGTGAACCGGAGAACTATGGCTACACCTTC. V and J are TRBV10-3 and TRBJ1-2; no reliable D call. V was trimmed by 3 bases and J by 2 bases, leaving 7 bases between them. The CDR3 is 13 residues long. Germline V lookup: CDR1 ENHRY, CDR2 SYGVKD.

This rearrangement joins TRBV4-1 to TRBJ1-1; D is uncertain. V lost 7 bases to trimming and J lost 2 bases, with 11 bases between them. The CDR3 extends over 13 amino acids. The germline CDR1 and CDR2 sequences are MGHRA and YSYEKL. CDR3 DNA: TGCGCCAGCACGGTCGGTCCTAACACTGAAGCTTTCTTT. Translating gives CASTVGPNTEAFF.